This T cell receptor beta chain was obtained from a study of cytomegalovirus exposure and HLA in healthy donors. General observations from the study: Analyzed later, association rates of TCRs varied across HLA loci, with DRB1 most and HLA-C fewest. A classifier reportedly called cytomegalovirus status with high sensitivity and specificity. Information on immune exposure was restricted to one variable (CMV serostatus).

A word on this clone: What it binds is unknown.

The CDR3 extends over 15 amino acids. V lost 4 bases and J lost 2, with 12 bases in between. Germline CDR1 is MNHEY and CDR2 is SVGAGI. The PCR used 60 Vbeta and 13 Jbeta primers. Only in-frame clones appear in the TCRdb table, and some are missing; sequencing was by immunoSEQ multiplex PCR. The data contain about 190,000 clones, more than 80% of them seen just once; the ten biggest clones take up approximately 2.4%. The chain couples TRBV6-5 to TRBJ2-1, with D possibly matching TRBD2 (6 bases). This receptor was identified in a woman aged 45-60 years in good health and CMV-seropositive. Sequenced sample: PBMCs. Written as DNA, the CDR3 is TGTGCCAGCAGTTCCCAGGGAGGCACCTACAATGAGCAGTTCTTC. It encodes CASSSQGGTYNEQFF.